The 21 T cell receptor beta chains listed next were all sequenced from one sample in a study of shared clonotypes between healthy human individuals. CD45RO-negative, CCR7-positively selected cells formed the naive CD8 fraction, excluding terminally differentiated effector memory CD45RA+ cells. Assay used: immunoSEQ multiplex PCR; TCRdb lists only in-frame clones, some missing. The repertoire consists of a few million clones, with about 94% occurring once and the leading ten covering approximately 1.6%. Sequenced sample: naive CD8+ T cells from PBMCs. These receptors originate from a young man in good health. Some clones in this sample may be carry-over from other donors' samples.

The chain uses TRBV27 and TRBJ1-5, with D unresolved. The germline V gene encodes CDR1 MNHEY and CDR2 SMNVEV (reference sequence). Trimming removed 5 bases at V and 0 bases at J, with 8 bases between. This CDR3 contains 14 residues. As DNA, the CDR3 is TGTGCCAGCAGTCCAGGAATTAGCAATCAGCCCCAGCATTTT. It specifies CASSPGISNQPQHF.

DNA of the CDR3: TGTGCCAGCAGCCAAGTAGCGGGGAGGGTCTATGGCTACACCTTC. Translated: CASSQVAGRVYGYTF. V usage is TRBV4-2 and J usage is TRBJ1-2; D ambiguous. The length of the CDR3 is 15 residues. V lost 1 base to trimming and J lost 4 bases, with 13 bases between them. Germline V gives CDR1 LGHNA, CDR2 YNFKEQ.

The count of this clone is one. The rearrangement joins TRBV5-4 to TRBJ1-1; 12 bases line up with TRBD1. This CDR3 contains 17 residues. The V gene end was trimmed by 9 bases and the J gene end by 5 bases; junction bases not matched to a gene: 17. CDR1 and CDR2 from the germline V gene are SGHNT and YYREEE (reference sequence). CDR3 amino acids: CATSTGGQGAVRTEAFF. CDR3 bases: TGTGCCACCTCTACAGGGGGACAGGGGGCGGTGCGGACTGAAGCTTTCTTT.

The chain couples TRBV6-1 to TRBJ2-5, with no clear D. Germline CDR1 and CDR2: MNHNS and SASEGT. The CDR3 is 16 amino acids. Deletions cut 2 bases from V and 3 bases from J, with 16 bases between. CDR3 protein: CASSERASLSKETQYF. CDR3 coding DNA: TGTGCCAGCAGTGAACGGGCCAGCCTCTCAAAAGAGACCCAGTACTTC.

This clone was counted only a few times. The chain has TRBV7-8 and TRBJ2-1, with D possibly TRBD1 on 5 matching bases. Germline lookup yields CDR1 SGHVS and CDR2 FQNEAQ. V was shortened by 6 bases and J by 4 bases, with 13 bases between the two germline ends. There are 14 residues in the CDR3. The CDR3 nucleotides are TGTGCCAGCAGTGGACAAATAGGGTACAATGAGCAGTTCTTC. It translates to CASSGQIGYNEQFF.

The gene calls are TRBV4-3 and TRBJ2-7; unclear D gene. Germline assignment: CDR1 LGHNA and CDR2 YSLEER. With 1 base removed from V and 1 base from J, the gap between germline ends came to 8 bases. There are 14 residues in the CDR3. The CDR3 reads CASSQGPTSYEQYF. The CDR3 coding sequence is TGCGCCAGCAGCCAAGGGCCTACTTCCTACGAGCAGTACTTC.

With respect to this clone: The sample has other DNA sequences that encode this CDR3 too. The V and J genes are TRBV11-2 and TRBJ2-7; 9 positions match TRBD2. The CDR3 spans 13 residues. J was trimmed by 3 bases and V by 6 bases; bases with no gene match: 3. Germline V gene data show CDR1 as SGHAT and CDR2 as FQNNGV. This CDR3 reads CASSLSGSYEQYF. In DNA, the CDR3 is TGTGCCAGCAGTCTTAGCGGGAGCTACGAGCAGTACTTC.

CDR3: CAIPEGSRYEQYF. CDR3 bases: TGTGCCATCCCCGAGGGGTCCCGGTACGAGCAGTACTTC. The chain combines TRBV7-9 with TRBJ2-7; the D call may be TRBD1 or TRBD2 (5 bases each). The CDR3 contains 13 residues. V was clipped by 10 bases and J by 4 bases, with 17 bases between them. Germline-derived CDR1 and CDR2 are SEHNR and FQNEAQ (reference sequence).

V is TRBV25-1 and J is TRBJ2-1, with D possibly being TRBD2 (5 bases). Germline values: CDR1 MGHDK, CDR2 SYGVNS. The CDR3 totals 14 residues. V gave up 3 bases and J gave up 6 bases, with 12 bases separating them. This chain's CDR3 is CASSDLRRGNEQFF. The CDR3 nucleotides read TGTGCCAGCAGTGATCTACGACGGGGCAATGAGCAGTTCTTC.

J is TRBJ1-1 and V is TRBV14; D call uncertain. The V end was cut by 3 bases, the J end by 5 bases, with 13 bases between. From germline, CDR1 is SGHDN and CDR2 FVKESK. The CDR3 has 14 residues. Here the CDR3 reads CASSQDGSRTEAFF. Written as DNA, the CDR3 is TGTGCCAGCAGCCAGGACGGATCTAGGACTGAAGCTTTCTTT. The whole variable domain, filled in from reference TRBV14 and TRBJ1-1, reads EAGVTQFPSHSVIEKGQTVTLRCDPISGHDNLYWYRRVMGKEIKFLLHFVKESKQDESGMPNNRFLAERTGGTYSTLKVQPAELEDSGVYFCASSQDGSRTEAFFGQGTRLTVV.

V is TRBV15 and J is TRBJ2-5; D is perhaps TRBD2 (5 bases). Germline V gene sequence: CDR1 LNHNV, CDR2 YYDKDF (reference sequence). V was shortened by 1 base and J by 3 bases, with 12 bases between the two germline ends. This CDR3 region has 15 residues. This CDR3 is CATSRGTSRKETQYF. CDR3 DNA sequence: TGTGCCACCAGCAGAGGTACTAGTAGGAAAGAGACCCAGTACTTC.

The CDR3 spells CASSPTTQTDTDTQYF. The CDR3 bases are TGTGCCAGCAGTCCAACCACACAAACTGACACAGATACGCAGTATTTT. The chain is built from TRBV27 and TRBJ2-3, with unresolved D. The V and J ends lost 5 bases and 2 bases respectively, with 17 bases between them. Germline lookup yields CDR1 MNHEY and CDR2 SMNVEV (reference sequence). CDR3 length: 16 amino acids.

The chain has TRBV30 and TRBJ2-1; perhaps D is TRBD1 or TRBD2 (5 bases each). Trimming shortened V by 0 bases and J by 6 bases, and 9 bases separated the two germline ends. CDR1 is GTSNPN and CDR2 is SVGIG in the germline V gene (reference sequence). The CDR3 totals 13 residues. The CDR3 loop reads CAWSVGAGNEQFF. In DNA, the CDR3 is TGTGCCTGGAGTGTAGGGGCGGGCAATGAGCAGTTCTTC.

CDR3 in DNA: TGTGCCAGCAGTTTAGGGTCGACCTCCTACGAGCAGTACTTC. Amino acid sequence: CASSLGSTSYEQYF. This chain links TRBV27 with TRBJ2-7; unclear D gene. The CDR3 spans 14 residues. V shed 2 bases and J shed 0 bases, with 8 bases lying between them. Germline V gene lookup returns CDR1 MNHEY and CDR2 SMNVEV (reference sequence).

The chain has TRBV28 and TRBJ2-7; D perhaps matches TRBD2 (6 bases). The CDR3 runs 15 residues. Germline CDR1 reads MDHEN; CDR2 reads SYDVKM. V lost 2 bases to trimming and J lost 7 bases, with 18 bases between them. The CDR3: CASSLDSRPGEEQYF. The CDR3 DNA reads TGTGCCAGCAGTTTAGACTCACGGCCGGGGGAGGAGCAGTACTTC.

This clone was detected a few times. The chain recombines TRBV29-1 with TRBJ1-1, with a tentative D call TRBD1 (6 bases). The CDR3 covers 12 residues. Germline CDR1 reads SQVTM; CDR2 reads ANQGSEA. Between the trimmed V and J ends, which lost 4 bases and 8 bases, there was a span of 14 bases. CDR3 in amino acids: CSVVGQIGEAFF. The CDR3, as DNA: TGCAGCGTTGTCGGACAGATCGGGGAAGCTTTCTTT.

The gene calls are TRBV4-3 and TRBJ2-3; a possible D gene is TRBD2 (5 bases). Germline CDR1 and CDR2: LGHNA and YSLEER. This CDR3 region has 17 residues. V dropped 0 bases and J dropped 6 bases, with 19 bases sitting between them. CDR3 DNA: TGCGCCAGCAGCCAAGAGATTAGCACCGTTCAGCGGGATACGCAGTATTTT. Translating it yields CASSQEISTVQRDTQYF.

This sequence joins TRBV19 and TRBJ1-4; D is undetermined. The CDR3 spans 15 residues. Per germline, CDR1 LNHDA and CDR2 SQIVND (reference sequence). The V gene lost 5 bases and the J gene lost 8 bases, with 18 bases spanning the gap. CDR3 nucleotides: TGTGCCAGTAGTCGCATGCGGGAAAGTGGAGAAAAACTGTTTTTT. Translation: CASSRMRESGEKLFF.

This chain links TRBV29-1 with TRBJ2-1; D unclear. V shed 6 bases and J shed 0 bases, with 18 bases lying between them. Germline V gene data show CDR1 as SQVTM and CDR2 as ANQGSEA. CDR3 length: 16 amino acids. DNA of the CDR3: TGCAGCGTCAACACCCCGGAGAGTAGCTCCTACAATGAGCAGTTCTTC. It specifies CSVNTPESSSYNEQFF.

CDR3 residues: CASSSNPVPQAYNEQFF. CDR3 nucleotides: TGTGCCAGCAGTTCCAATCCGGTCCCCCAGGCTTACAATGAGCAGTTCTTC. This chain links TRBV27 with TRBJ2-1; D gene unclear. Germline V gives CDR1 MNHEY, CDR2 SMNVEV (reference sequence). The CDR3 length is 17 residues. V was trimmed by 4 bases and J by 4 bases, leaving 20 bases between them.

This chain uses TRBV10-3 with TRBJ1-2; D gene ambiguous. Germline lookup yields CDR1 ENHRY and CDR2 SYGVKD. The CDR3 is made up of 13 amino acids. Trimming pared 7 bases from V and 4 bases from J, leaving 13 bases between. The CDR3 loop is CAITAALSYGYTF. In nucleotides, the CDR3 is TGTGCCATCACCGCGGCGCTGAGCTATGGCTACACCTTC.